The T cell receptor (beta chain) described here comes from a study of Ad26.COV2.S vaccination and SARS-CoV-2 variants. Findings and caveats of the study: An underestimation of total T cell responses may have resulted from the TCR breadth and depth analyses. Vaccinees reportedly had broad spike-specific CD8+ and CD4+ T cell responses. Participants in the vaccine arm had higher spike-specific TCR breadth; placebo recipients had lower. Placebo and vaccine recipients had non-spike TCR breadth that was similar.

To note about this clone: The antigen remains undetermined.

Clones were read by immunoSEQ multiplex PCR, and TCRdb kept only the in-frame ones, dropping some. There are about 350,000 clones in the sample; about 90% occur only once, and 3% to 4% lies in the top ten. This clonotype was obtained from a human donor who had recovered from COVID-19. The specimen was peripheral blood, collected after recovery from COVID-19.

The CDR3 here is CASNSGGSSYEQYF. For the CDR3, the DNA is TGTGCCAGCAACAGCGGGGGGTCTTCCTACGAGCAGTACTTC. The chain combines TRBV9 with TRBJ2-7; 9 nucleotides match TRBD2. The CDR3 length is 14 residues. Germline V gene data show CDR1 as SGDLS and CDR2 as YYNGEE. The J segment lost 1 base and the V segment lost 6 bases, leaving 5 bases of the junction unmatched.